The 19 T cell receptor beta chains below all came from one sample that was sequenced in a study of shared clonotypes between healthy human individuals. Generated by immunoSEQ multiplex PCR, the TCRdb table keeps only in-frame clones and is missing some. The sample shows 630,000 or so clones, roughly 98% of them seen only once. Terminally differentiated effector memory CD45RA+ cells were left out of the naive CD8 fraction, which was CD45RO-negative and positively selected for CCR7. Sample: naive CD8+ T cells sorted from blood. Receptor source: a man aged 25-45 years in good health.

A word on this clone: One end of the junction is discordant with germline, which a read error may explain. This chain connects TRBV25-1 to TRBJ2-7; 8 bases fit TRBD1. The CDR3 runs to 15 residues. Germline CDR1 and CDR2: MGHDK and SYGVNS. CDR3: CASSDSGGVSHEQYF. For the CDR3, the DNA is TGTGCCAGCAGTGACTCAGGGGGCGTCTCCCACGAGCAGTACTTC.

The chain couples TRBV9 to TRBJ1-1; 7 bases map to TRBD1. This CDR3 comprises 15 residues. Trimming removed 0 bases from V and 0 bases from J; junction bases left unmatched: 2. The V gene's germline CDR1 is SGDLS and CDR2 YYNGEE. The CDR3 DNA is TGTGCCAGCAGCGTAGGGACAGGTTTGAACACTGAAGCTTTCTTT. Its protein product is CASSVGTGLNTEAFF.

V usage is TRBV6-5 and J usage is TRBJ2-1; TRBD2 might be the D (6 bases). The CDR3 extends over 16 amino acids. Germline V lookup: CDR1 MNHEY, CDR2 SVGAGI. V dropped 0 bases and J dropped 5 bases, with 14 bases sitting between them. In DNA form, the CDR3 reads TGTGCCAGCAGTTACTCGAAGGCGGGACTCCACAATGAGCAGTTCTTC. Amino acids: CASSYSKAGLHNEQFF.

The chain recombines TRBV29-1 with TRBJ2-3, with 9 bases aligning to TRBD2. The V gene end was trimmed by 3 bases and the J gene end by 2 bases; junction bases not matched to a gene: 15. This CDR3 has 18 amino acids. Germline CDR1 SQVTM, CDR2 ANQGSEA. CDR3 residues: CSVDGAGGPSAVTDTQYF. The DNA of the CDR3 is TGCAGCGTTGACGGGGCGGGAGGGCCGTCGGCGGTCACAGATACGCAGTATTTT.

The chain links TRBV13 to TRBJ2-1, with D unclear. The CDR3 length is 13 residues. Germline loops: CDR1 PRHDT, CDR2 FYEKMQ (reference sequence). V lost 1 base to trimming and J lost 5 bases, with 6 bases between them. The CDR3 nucleotides read TGTGCCAGCAGCTTAGTCTCAGACAATGAGCAGTTCTTC. It yields the protein CASSLVSDNEQFF.

This rearrangement joins TRBV5-6 to TRBJ2-7, with D possibly TRBD1 on 6 matching bases. The CDR3 has 15 residues. Trimming took 4 bases from V and 4 from J, leaving 18 bases between them. Germline V gives CDR1 SGHDT, CDR2 YYEEEE. Here the CDR3 reads CASSQGGGLPYEQYF. CDR3 in DNA: TGTGCCAGCAGCCAGGGTGGGGGCCTCCCTTACGAGCAGTACTTC.

The V call is TRBV14, the J call TRBJ2-7, with D tentatively TRBD2 (5 bases). Trimming pared 0 bases from V and 0 bases from J, leaving 15 bases between. CDR3 length: 17 amino acids. Germline CDR1 SGHDN, CDR2 FVKESK. CDR3 bases: TGTGCCAGCAGCCAAGACGGGAACGGATGGAGCTCCTACGAGCAGTACTTC. Its protein is CASSQDGNGWSSYEQYF.

This chain joins TRBV11-2 and TRBJ2-7; 9 bases fit TRBD1. Trimming removed 2 bases from V and 7 bases from J; junction bases left unmatched: 12. Germline V gene data show CDR1 as SGHAT and CDR2 as FQNNGV. This CDR3 is built from 16 residues. CDR3 sequence: CASSLLTGTGFGEQYF. Here the CDR3 DNA reads TGTGCCAGCAGCTTACTTACGGGGACAGGGTTCGGGGAGCAGTACTTC.

The genes are TRBV12-5 and TRBJ1-1, with no clear D. CDR1 is LGHNT, CDR2 FRNRAP, per germline. V gave up 6 bases and J gave up 2 bases, with 13 bases separating them. CDR3 size: 14 residues. The CDR3 bases are TGTGCTAGTGGCCGTGGCGTGGGTAACACTGAAGCTTTCTTT. Its translation is CASGRGVGNTEAFF.

The rearrangement links TRBV6-5 to TRBJ1-2, with a possible D match to TRBD1 (5 bases). This CDR3 is built from 16 residues. Trimming left V 2 bases short and J 5 bases short, with 18 bases between. Germline CDR1 is MNHEY and CDR2 is SVGAGI. In nucleotides, the CDR3 is TGTGCCAGCAGTTACGGGGGGAGGGAACTTCCGTATGGCTACACCTTC. The encoded protein is CASSYGGRELPYGYTF.

The V and J genes are TRBV6-5 and TRBJ2-3; D is possibly TRBD1 (5 bases). V was pared by 6 bases and J by 0 bases, with 13 bases between. This CDR3 is 15 amino acids long. The germline V gene encodes CDR1 MNHEY and CDR2 SVGAGI. CDR3 in amino acids: CASSPGHFSTDTQYF. The CDR3, as DNA: TGTGCCAGCAGCCCAGGACACTTTAGCACAGATACGCAGTATTTT.

In this sample, this clone turned up once. The gene calls are TRBV6-6 and TRBJ1-5; D may be TRBD1 (5 bases). Trimming pared 8 bases from V and 2 bases from J, leaving 10 bases between. CDR3 length: 13 amino acids. The germline V gene has CDR1 MNHNY and CDR2 SVGAGI (reference sequence). DNA for the CDR3: TGTGCCAGCGGGGGTCGGGGCAATCAGCCCCAGCATTTT. Residues: CASGGRGNQPQHF.

The chain recombines TRBV7-8 with TRBJ2-7, with 8 bases identical to TRBD2. This CDR3 spans 19 amino acids. The V gene's germline CDR1 is SGHVS and CDR2 FQNEAQ. V trimming: 2 bases; J trimming: 3 bases; junction bases outside the gene matches: 18. The CDR3 loop is CASSLRWGSGILPLYEQYF. The CDR3 nucleotides are TGTGCCAGCAGCTTACGATGGGGTAGCGGGATACTCCCCCTCTACGAGCAGTACTTC.

The chain links TRBV23-1 to TRBJ2-7, with D possibly matching TRBD1 (6 bases). TRBV23-1 is designated an ORF whose function remains uncertain. Trimming removed 7 bases from V and 10 bases from J, with 29 bases in between. The CDR3 length is 16 residues. The CDR3: CASNTAPGQGIVDQYF. CDR3 nucleotides: TGCGCCAGCAACACAGCTCCGGGACAAGGGATAGTAGACCAGTACTTC.

The V gene is TRBV9, the J gene TRBJ2-1; D uncertain. Germline CDR1 and CDR2: SGDLS and YYNGEE. Trimming shortened V by 7 bases and J by 0 bases, and 14 bases separated the two germline ends. The CDR3 covers 15 residues. The CDR3 bases are TGTGCCAGCGGCAAGACTGGGGACTCCTACAATGAGCAGTTCTTC. Translated: CASGKTGDSYNEQFF.

The chain employs TRBV5-6 and TRBJ2-1; either TRBD1 or TRBD2 may fit D (5 bases each). Deletions cut 0 bases from V and 0 bases from J, with 10 bases between. The germline CDR1 and CDR2 sequences are SGHDT and YYEEEE. The CDR3 is 16 amino acids. CDR3 in amino acids: CASSLVPGSSYNEQFF. DNA for the CDR3: TGTGCCAGCAGCTTGGTCCCAGGGAGCTCCTACAATGAGCAGTTCTTC. Supplemented by reference TRBV5-6 and TRBJ2-1, the full variable domain reads DAGVTQSPTHLIKTRGQQVTLRCSPKSGHDTVSWYQQALGQGPQFIFQYYEEEERQRGNFPDRFSGHQFPNYSSELNVNALLLGDSALYLCASSLVPGSSYNEQFFGPGTRLTVL.

The chain employs TRBV14 and TRBJ1-4; 7 bases align to TRBD1. CDR1 SGHDN and CDR2 FVKESK come from the germline V gene. V lost 0 bases and J lost 7; bases outside the gene matches: 5. The CDR3 spans 15 residues. The CDR3 sequence is CASSQEKGAGEKLFF. The CDR3 bases are TGTGCCAGCAGCCAAGAAAAGGGGGCAGGTGAAAAACTGTTTTTT.

This chain connects TRBV2 to TRBJ1-3; 7 bases fit TRBD1. V trimming: 6 bases; J trimming: 2 bases; junction bases outside the gene matches: 7. The CDR3 sequence is 15 residues long. CDR1 is SNHLY and CDR2 is FYNNEI in the germline V gene. CDR3 in DNA: TGTGCCAGCAGAGACCGGGACAGCACTGGAAACACCATATATTTT. It encodes CASRDRDSTGNTIYF.

This clone occurred once. This chain connects TRBV28 to TRBJ1-1; D ambiguous. Germline V gene lookup returns CDR1 MDHEN and CDR2 SYDVKM. With 4 bases removed from V and 0 bases from J, the gap between germline ends came to 12 bases. CDR3 length equals 15 residues. The CDR3 here is CASSSRIGVNTEAFF. The CDR3, as DNA: TGTGCCAGCAGTTCACGCATCGGGGTGAACACTGAAGCTTTCTTT.